Each of the 19 T cell receptor beta chains below was sequenced from the same sample in a study of blood T cell repertoires in COVID-19. Profiling relied on immunoSEQ multiplex PCR, and the TCRdb table lists in-frame clones only, not all of them. The table shows under 300,000 clones, with 84% occurring only once. Sequenced: peripheral blood. Receptors were obtained from a man aged 50 to 59 with acute or convalescent COVID-19.

This clone came up once. The CDR3 nucleotides are TGTGCCAGCAGCTTATTCGGGACTAGCGGTAACAATGAGCAGTTCTTC. Its translation is CASSLFGTSGNNEQFF. The rearrangement joins TRBV7-3 to TRBJ2-1; the match to TRBD2 covers 11 bases. The CDR3 totals 16 residues. V was clipped by 2 bases and J by 5 bases; unmatched bases: 5. Germline CDR1 SGHTA, CDR2 FQGTGA.

This clone was detected once. The CDR3 sequence: CASSSADSDEAFF. The CDR3 DNA follows: TGTGCCAGCAGTTCTGCGGACAGTGATGAAGCTTTCTTT. The rearrangement uses TRBV27 and TRBJ1-1; tentatively, D is TRBD1 (6 bases). Germline V lookup: CDR1 MNHEY, CDR2 SMNVEV (reference sequence). Trimming cost V 4 bases and J 7 bases, with 13 bases left between them. This CDR3 is 13 amino acids long.

The genes are TRBV5-6 and TRBJ1-2; D is possibly TRBD1 (5 bases). The CDR3 spans 15 residues. Germline CDR1 SGHDT, CDR2 YYEEEE. V lost 4 bases and J lost 7, with 20 bases in between. The CDR3 sequence: CASSPEPGMTRGYTF. CDR3 nucleotides: TGTGCCAGCAGCCCTGAACCAGGGATGACTCGTGGCTACACCTTC. Looking up the rest from reference TRBV5-6 and TRBJ1-2 gives the full variable domain: DAGVTQSPTHLIKTRGQQVTLRCSPKSGHDTVSWYQQALGQGPQFIFQYYEEEERQRGNFPDRFSGHQFPNYSSELNVNALLLGDSALYLCASSPEPGMTRGYTFGSGTRLTVV.

In its sample, this clone was seen once. CDR3 loop: CASSHQRRTGMVDEQYF. CDR3 nucleotides: TGTGCCAGCAGCCACCAAAGGAGGACAGGGATGGTGGACGAGCAGTACTTC. The chain links TRBV3-1 (or the pseudogene TRBV3-2) to TRBJ2-7, with 8 bases fitting TRBD1. CDR1 LGHDT and CDR2 YNNKEL come from the germline V gene (reference sequence). The V segment lost 3 bases and the J segment 5 bases; nucleotides outside the gene matches: 15. The CDR3 extends over 17 amino acids.

The V call is TRBV18, the J call TRBJ1-2; D gene uncertain. CDR3 length equals 13 residues. Per the germline V gene, CDR1 is KGHSH and CDR2 is LQKENI. Trimming removed 3 bases at V and 4 bases at J, with 9 bases between. The CDR3 region is CASSPESGYGYTF. In DNA, the CDR3 is TGTGCCAGCTCACCCGAGAGCGGCTATGGCTACACCTTC.

V is TRBV11-2 and J is TRBJ1-3; 11 bases map to TRBD1. The CDR3 runs 18 residues. V gave up 1 base and J gave up 3 bases; unmatched junction bases: 8. Germline CDR1 and CDR2: SGHAT and FQNNGV. CDR3 sequence reads: CASSLVWTGGGFGNTIYF. The CDR3 nucleotides read TGTGCCAGCAGCTTAGTCTGGACAGGGGGCGGTTTTGGAAACACCATATATTTT.

J is TRBJ2-1 and V is TRBV24-1, with 12 bases fitting TRBD1. The germline V gene encodes CDR1 KGHDR and CDR2 SFDVKD. The ends lost 9 bases at V and 5 bases at J; junction bases unmatched: 4. The CDR3 is 14 residues long. The CDR3 DNA reads TGTGCCACCGGGACAGGGGGCAGGAACAATGAGCAGTTCTTC. This encodes CATGTGGRNNEQFF.

The V call is TRBV9, the J call TRBJ1-1, with D possibly being TRBD1 (5 bases). The ends were cut back, 1 base at V and 4 bases at J, with 11 bases in the middle. CDR1 is SGDLS, CDR2 YYNGEE, per germline. This CDR3 is 14 amino acids long. The CDR3 is CASSVPQGGTEAFF. As DNA, the CDR3 is TGTGCCAGCAGCGTACCTCAGGGTGGCACTGAAGCTTTCTTT.

The table lists this clone with a few counts. This chain links TRBV7-9 with TRBJ2-1, with 7 bases that match TRBD2. Germline V gene data show CDR1 as SEHNR and CDR2 as FQNEAQ (reference sequence). The CDR3 spans 14 residues. V gave up 3 bases and J gave up 8 bases; unmatched junction bases: 7. For the CDR3, the DNA is TGTGCCAGCAGCTTCGCCGGGACTACGGATGAGCAGTTCTTC. Amino acids: CASSFAGTTDEQFF.

The J gene is TRBJ1-2, the V gene TRBV19; TRBD1 aligns across 7 bases. The CDR3 covers 13 residues. Germline V gives CDR1 LNHDA, CDR2 SQIVND (reference sequence). Trimming removed 7 bases from V and 3 bases from J; junction bases left unmatched: 5. The CDR3 DNA is TGTGCCAGTAAGAGACAGGGACACTATGGCTACACCTTC. Protein: CASKRQGHYGYTF.

CDR3 loop: CASSYGTTDTQYF. CDR3 coding DNA: TGTGCCAGCAGTTACGGGACTACAGATACGCAGTATTTT. The chain joins TRBV6-5 to TRBJ2-3, with D possibly being TRBD2 (6 bases). Germline V CDR1 and CDR2: MNHEY, SVGAGI. V was cut by 2 bases and J by 3 bases, with 6 bases left in between. This CDR3 has 13 residues.

The CDR3 loop reads CASRPRDTSYEQYF. In DNA, the CDR3 is TGTGCCAGCCGTCCCCGGGACACGTCCTACGAGCAGTACTTC. The V call is TRBV11-3, the J call TRBJ2-7; possibly TRBD1 for D (6 bases). Germline CDR1 and CDR2: SGHNT and YENEEA. The CDR3 length is 14 residues. With 8 bases removed from V and 1 base from J, the gap between germline ends came to 15 bases.

V and J are TRBV5-1 and TRBJ2-2; D not certain. The germline gives CDR1 SGHRS, CDR2 YFSETQ. The V end was cut by 0 bases, the J end by 6 bases, with 6 bases between. The CDR3 is made up of 13 amino acids. The CDR3 loop is CASSLGAPGELFF. CDR3 DNA sequence: TGCGCCAGCAGCTTGGGGGCCCCCGGGGAGCTGTTTTTT.

The rearrangement uses TRBV6-1 and TRBJ2-1, with 8 bases matching TRBD2. The CDR3 is 16 amino acids. The germline gives CDR1 MNHNS, CDR2 SASEGT. After removal of 0 bases from V and 6 bases from J, the junction contained 7 bases not matched to a gene. CDR3 nucleotides: TGTGCCAGCAGTGAAGCATGGCGGGAGGTTAGCAATGAGCAGTTCTTC. Amino acids: CASSEAWREVSNEQFF.

In nucleotides, the CDR3 is TGTGCCAGCAGTGAATGGAGGGGGCAGGTAGATACGCAGTATTTT. This gives the protein CASSEWRGQVDTQYF. This chain uses TRBV25-1 with TRBJ2-3, with D possibly TRBD1 on 7 matching bases. This CDR3 comprises 15 residues. Trimming left V 1 base short and J 5 bases short, with 13 bases between. CDR1 is MGHDK, CDR2 SYGVNS, per germline. Combining the CDR3 with reference TRBV25-1 and TRBJ2-3 gives the whole variable domain EADIYQTPRYLVIGTGKKITLECSQTMGHDKMYWYQQDPGMELHLIHYSYGVNSTEKGDLSSESTVSRIRTEHFPLTLESARPSHTSQYLCASSEWRGQVDTQYFGPGTRLTVL.

A single count supports this clone. CDR3 sequence (DNA): TGTGCCAGCAGCTTGGCATCTCAGGGAGAGACCCAGTACTTC. This codes for CASSLASQGETQYF. The chain uses TRBV5-4 and TRBJ2-5, with D possibly TRBD1 on 5 matching bases. The germline gives CDR1 SGHNT, CDR2 YYREEE (reference sequence). The CDR3 has 14 amino acids. V gave up 0 bases and J gave up 4 bases, with 10 bases separating them.

The CDR3 sequence is CASSTVANYGYTF. CDR3 nucleotide sequence: TGTGCCAGTTCGACAGTAGCTAACTATGGCTACACCTTC. V usage is TRBV6-5 and J usage is TRBJ1-2; weak D call: TRBD1 (5 bases). Germline lookup yields CDR1 MNHEY and CDR2 SVGAGI. Trimming removed 9 bases from V and 0 bases from J, with 11 bases in between. The CDR3 totals 13 residues.

The rearrangement joins TRBV9 to TRBJ2-3; weak D call: TRBD2 (6 bases). The CDR3 spans 14 residues. The ends were cut back, 0 bases at V and 5 bases at J, with 10 bases in the middle. Germline V gene sequence: CDR1 SGDLS, CDR2 YYNGEE. CDR3 bases: TGTGCCAGCAGCGTAGTACTGGGAGGAGATACGCAGTATTTT. Amino acid sequence: CASSVVLGGDTQYF. Using reference TRBV9 and TRBJ2-3 for the parts outside the CDR3, the full variable domain is DSGVTQTPKHLITATGQRVTLRCSPRSGDLSVYWYQQSLDQGLQFLIQYYNGEERAKGNILERFSAQQFPDLHSELNLSSLELGDSALYFCASSVVLGGDTQYFGPGTRLTVL.

This clone was detected only a few times. The chain carries TRBV7-9 and TRBJ2-1; no clear D. Germline lookup yields CDR1 SEHNR and CDR2 FQNEAQ (reference sequence). The CDR3 extends over 14 amino acids. The V end was cut by 7 bases, the J end by 0 bases, with 10 bases between. The CDR3 protein is CASTRPSSYNEQFF. The CDR3 DNA is TGTGCCAGCACCCGCCCCAGCTCCTACAATGAGCAGTTCTTC.